The T cell receptor (beta chain) under discussion was sequenced for a study of cytomegalovirus exposure and HLA in healthy donors. Regarding this clone: Its antigen is currently unknown.

Findings and caveats of the study: In vitro data verified three CMV-associated chains as specific for CMV antigens.

Per germline, CDR1 MNHEY and CDR2 SVGAGI. V lost 6 bases, J lost 4 bases, and 12 bases lay in between. CDR3 length equals 13 residues. The primer mix had 60 Vbeta and 13 Jbeta primers. Sequenced by immunoSEQ multiplex PCR; TCRdb stores in-frame clones only, minus some. The sample yields 200,000 to 250,000 clones, of which the top ten take up around 1.1%. The genes are TRBV6-5 and TRBJ1-2; weak D call: TRBD1 (6 bases). The clonotype originates from a girl aged 2-10 years in good health and CMV-seropositive. Source material: PBMCs. CDR3: CASRLTGTYGYTF. DNA of the CDR3: TGTGCCAGCAGACTAACAGGGACCTATGGCTACACCTTC.